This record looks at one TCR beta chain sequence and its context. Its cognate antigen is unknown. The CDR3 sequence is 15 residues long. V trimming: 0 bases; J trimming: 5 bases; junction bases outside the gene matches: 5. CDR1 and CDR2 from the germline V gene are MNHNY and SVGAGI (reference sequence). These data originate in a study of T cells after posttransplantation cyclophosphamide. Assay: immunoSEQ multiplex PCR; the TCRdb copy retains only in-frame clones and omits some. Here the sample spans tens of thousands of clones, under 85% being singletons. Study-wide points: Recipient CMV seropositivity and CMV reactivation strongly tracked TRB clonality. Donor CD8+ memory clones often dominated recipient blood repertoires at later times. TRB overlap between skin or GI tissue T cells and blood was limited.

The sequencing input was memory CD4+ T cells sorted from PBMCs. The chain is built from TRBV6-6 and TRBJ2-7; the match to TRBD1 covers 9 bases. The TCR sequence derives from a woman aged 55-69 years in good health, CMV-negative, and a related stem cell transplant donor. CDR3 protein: CASSYSGTGSNEQYF. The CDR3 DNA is TGTGCCAGCAGTTACTCGGGGACAGGGAGCAACGAGCAGTACTTC.